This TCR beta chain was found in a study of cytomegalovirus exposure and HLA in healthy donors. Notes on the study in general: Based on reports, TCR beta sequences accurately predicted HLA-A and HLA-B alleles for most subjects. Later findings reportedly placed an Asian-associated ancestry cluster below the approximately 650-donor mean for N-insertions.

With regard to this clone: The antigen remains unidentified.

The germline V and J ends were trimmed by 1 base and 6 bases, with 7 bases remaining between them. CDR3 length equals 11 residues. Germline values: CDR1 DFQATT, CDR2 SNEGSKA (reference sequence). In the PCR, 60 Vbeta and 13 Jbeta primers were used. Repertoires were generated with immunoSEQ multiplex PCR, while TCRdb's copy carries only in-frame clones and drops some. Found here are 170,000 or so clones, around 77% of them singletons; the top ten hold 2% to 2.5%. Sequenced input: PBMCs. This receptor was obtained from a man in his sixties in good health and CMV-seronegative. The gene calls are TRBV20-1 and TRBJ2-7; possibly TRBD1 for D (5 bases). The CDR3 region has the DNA TGCAGTGCTAGAGGACAGCGCGAGCAGTACTTC. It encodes CSARGQREQYF.